These 20 T cell receptor beta chains were all obtained from the same sample, sequenced in a study of CD8+ T cells in alopecia areata. RNA was extracted and reverse transcribed into cDNA as the sequencing template. The table came from immunoSEQ multiplex PCR; TCRdb's copy has only in-frame clones and leaves some out. The data show more than 150,000 clones, just under 60% seen once. This specimen consisted of CD4+ T cells sorted from blood, obtained at week 0. All receptors derive from a human donor with alopecia areata.

The V gene is TRBV30, the J gene TRBJ2-6, with D possibly called TRBD1 or TRBD2 (6 bases each). This CDR3 has 14 amino acids. Germline assignment: CDR1 GTSNPN and CDR2 SVGIG (reference sequence). The V gene lost 5 bases and the J gene lost 1 base, with 9 bases spanning the gap. CDR3 in DNA: TGTGCCTGGGGAGGGGGATCTGGGGCCAACGTCCTGACTTTC. It yields the protein CAWGGGSGANVLTF.

The gene calls are TRBV25-1 and TRBJ1-2; TRBD1 matches at 8 bases. In germline, CDR1 is MGHDK, CDR2 SYGVNS. This CDR3 contains 12 residues. V shed 4 bases and J 8 bases; nucleotides not matched to a gene: 3. CDR3 amino acids: CASSGTGYGYTF. CDR3 bases: TGTGCCAGCAGTGGGACAGGGTACGGCTACACCTTC.

Only a few counts were recorded for this clone. CDR3 coding DNA: TGTGCCAGCAGTGAATATGGTGCCGGTGGCGGCTACACCTTC. This sequence encodes CASSEYGAGGGYTF. V gene TRBV6-1 combines with J gene TRBJ1-2, with D uncertain. The CDR3 runs 14 residues. Germline CDR1 MNHNS, CDR2 SASEGT. Trimming cost V 2 bases and J 8 bases, with 15 bases left between them.

The chain combines TRBV19 with TRBJ1-5; D perhaps matches TRBD1 (5 bases). Per the germline V gene, CDR1 is LNHDA and CDR2 is SQIVND (reference sequence). The CDR3 contains 15 residues. Trimming shortened V by 4 bases and J by 0 bases, and 10 bases separated the two germline ends. The CDR3 nucleotides read TGTGCCAGTAGTACCGGGGACGGTAGCAATCAGCCCCAGCATTTT. This codes for CASSTGDGSNQPQHF.

The rearrangement links TRBV30 to TRBJ1-4; D call uncertain. Trimming removed 3 bases from V and 5 bases from J, with 16 bases in between. The germline V gene encodes CDR1 GTSNPN and CDR2 SVGIG (reference sequence). CDR3 length: 15 amino acids. This CDR3 is CAWRSGPEINEKLFF. DNA of the CDR3: TGTGCCTGGAGATCAGGTCCCGAGATCAATGAAAAACTGTTTTTT.

This chain uses TRBV7-2 with TRBJ2-7; D ambiguous. CDR3 size: 14 residues. The V and J ends lost 1 base and 2 bases respectively, with 9 bases between them. Germline-derived CDR1 and CDR2 are SGHTA and FQGNSA. CDR3 nucleotides: TGTGCCAGCAGCTTAGACCCGGGCCCCTACGAGCAGTACTTC. It is translated as CASSLDPGPYEQYF.

This clone is a singleton in its sample. CDR3 protein: CSVESIETQYF. The CDR3 DNA follows: TGCAGCGTTGAATCTATTGAGACCCAGTACTTC. V and J are TRBV29-1 and TRBJ2-5; D is undetermined. The germline V gene encodes CDR1 SQVTM and CDR2 ANQGSEA. The CDR3 runs to 11 residues. The V and J ends lost 2 bases and 5 bases respectively, with 6 bases between them. The complete variable domain, with remaining parts taken from reference TRBV29-1 and TRBJ2-5, reads SAVISQKPSRDICQRGTSLTIQCQVDSQVTMMFWYRQQPGQSLTLIATANQGSEATYESGFVIDKFPISRPNLTFSTLTVSNMSPEDSSIYLCSVESIETQYFGPGTRLLVL.

The J gene is TRBJ2-3, the V gene TRBV27; 9 nucleotides agree with TRBD1. V shed 4 bases and J 4 bases; nucleotides not matched to a gene: 3. Germline CDR1 is MNHEY and CDR2 is SMNVEV (reference sequence). CDR3 length equals 14 residues. As DNA, the CDR3 is TGTGCCAGCAGTTCCGACAGGGGGTCAGATACGCAGTATTTT. As protein: CASSSDRGSDTQYF.

CDR3 residues: CASSASGAGANVLTF. The DNA of the CDR3 is TGTGCCAGCAGCGCTTCAGGGGCTGGGGCCAACGTCCTGACTTTC. The J gene is TRBJ2-6, the V gene TRBV7-2, with TRBD1 as a possible D gene (6 bases). The V end lost 5 bases, the J end lost 2 bases, and 10 bases lay between the germline ends. Per the germline V gene, CDR1 is SGHTA and CDR2 is FQGNSA. The CDR3 has 15 residues.

This clone was counted only a few times. This rearrangement joins TRBV5-1 to TRBJ1-6; D might be TRBD1 (5 bases). This CDR3 comprises 14 residues. The germline V and J ends were trimmed by 0 bases and 10 bases, with 11 bases remaining between them. Germline assignment: CDR1 SGHRS and CDR2 YFSETQ. The CDR3 nucleotides read TGCGCCAGCAGCTTGGTTGGGGCCCGATCACCCCTCCACTTT. It specifies CASSLVGARSPLHF.

The gene calls are TRBV5-1 and TRBJ1-3, with a weak D call TRBD1 (6 bases). Deletions cut 1 base from V and 2 bases from J, with 13 bases between. This CDR3 has 16 amino acids. CDR1 and CDR2 (germline): SGHRS, YFSETQ. CDR3 in DNA: TGCGCCAGCAGCTTGAGGGGGATAGGAGCTGGAAACACCATATATTTT. This translates into CASSLRGIGAGNTIYF.

A few counts support this clone. The chain uses TRBV6-6 and TRBJ2-7; 7 nucleotides align to TRBD2. Per germline, CDR1 MNHNY and CDR2 SVGAGI (reference sequence). This CDR3 comprises 13 residues. V lost 4 bases to trimming and J lost 3 bases; unmatched junction nucleotides: 3. The CDR3 sequence: CASSWPGGYEQYF. CDR3 DNA: TGTGCCAGCAGTTGGCCGGGGGGCTACGAGCAGTACTTC.

This clone appeared a few times. This chain uses TRBV2 with TRBJ2-7; 7 nucleotides line up with TRBD1. Trimming cost V 6 bases and J 0 bases; bases outside gene matches: 5. The length of the CDR3 is 14 residues. Germline CDR1 reads SNHLY; CDR2 reads FYNNEI. The CDR3 region is CASSVQGSSYEQYF. The CDR3 DNA reads TGTGCCAGCAGCGTACAGGGGAGCTCCTACGAGCAGTACTTC.

V usage is TRBV23-1 and J usage is TRBJ2-7; D is possibly TRBD2 (8 bases). Being an ORF, TRBV23-1 has a function that is uncertain. The CDR3 runs 17 residues. V was trimmed by 3 bases and J by 0 bases, leaving 18 bases between them. The DNA of the CDR3 is TGCGCCAGCAGTCATCGGGAGGGACAGTTTAGCTCCTACGAGCAGTACTTC. Amino acid sequence: CASSHREGQFSSYEQYF.

V is TRBV6-5 and J is TRBJ1-1, with D perhaps TRBD1 (6 bases). Trimming left V 6 bases short and J 10 bases short, with 12 bases between. CDR3 size: 11 residues. The germline CDR1 and CDR2 sequences are MNHEY and SVGAGI. CDR3 protein: CASRYREGAFF. For the CDR3, the DNA is TGTGCCAGCAGGTACAGGGAGGGAGCTTTCTTT.

The genes are TRBV11-2 and TRBJ1-2; 7 nucleotides agree with TRBD1. The CDR3 loop spans 13 amino acids. The germline CDR1 and CDR2 sequences are SGHAT and FQNNGV. V lost 3 bases, J lost 5 bases, and 3 bases stayed unmatched. The CDR3 bases are TGTGCCAGCAGCTTCGGGACAGAGTATGGCTACACCTTC. Its translation: CASSFGTEYGYTF. Filled out from reference TRBV11-2 and TRBJ1-2, the complete variable domain reads EAGVAQSPRYKIIEKRQSVAFWCNPISGHATLYWYQQILGQGPKLLIQFQNNGVVDDSQLPKDRFSAERLKGVDSTLKIQPAKLEDSAVYLCASSFGTEYGYTFGSGTRLTVV.

The chain couples TRBV25-1 to TRBJ2-5; a weak D match, TRBD1 (5 bases). The germline CDR1 and CDR2 sequences are MGHDK and SYGVNS. Trimming took off 2 bases at V and 9 bases at J, with 13 bases between the two ends. The CDR3 is made up of 13 amino acids. The CDR3 sequence is CASSEQGPRSQYF. In DNA, the CDR3 is TGTGCCAGCAGTGAACAGGGCCCTAGGTCCCAGTACTTC.

The chain uses TRBV4-2 and TRBJ1-5; maybe TRBD1 (5 bases). In germline, CDR1 is LGHNA, CDR2 YNFKEQ. V shed 0 bases and J shed 2 bases, with 14 bases lying between them. This CDR3 has 17 amino acids. The chain's CDR3 is CASSQETAGDGNQPQHF. CDR3 in DNA: TGTGCCAGCAGCCAAGAGACGGCGGGGGACGGCAATCAGCCCCAGCATTTT.

As for this clone: This sample also contains other DNA sequences that code for the same CDR3. V gene TRBV4-1 combines with J gene TRBJ2-7; D might be TRBD2 (6 bases). The germline V gene encodes CDR1 MGHRA and CDR2 YSYEKL. This CDR3 has 13 residues. V lost 4 bases to trimming and J lost 7 bases, with 14 bases between them. CDR3 coding DNA: TGCGCCAGCAGCCCTCCCTGGGCGGGGGAGCAGTACTTC. This codes for CASSPPWAGEQYF.

The chain carries TRBV5-1 and TRBJ1-1, with D possibly TRBD1 on 6 matching bases. Per germline, CDR1 SGHRS and CDR2 YFSETQ. Trimming left V 1 base short and J 0 bases short, with 10 bases between. The CDR3 contains 15 residues. The CDR3 region has the DNA TGCGCCAGCAGCTTGACAGGGACGGTGAACACTGAAGCTTTCTTT. Translating gives CASSLTGTVNTEAFF.